Below, 23 T cell receptor beta chains from the same sample are listed, as sequenced in a study of blood T cell repertoires in COVID-19. Using immunoSEQ multiplex PCR, the repertoire was profiled, and TCRdb retains in-frame clones only, with some absent. Seen here are around 340,000 clones, roughly 86% observed once, and the top ten hold 0.95% to 1.1%. The sample consisted of PBMCs or T cells enriched from blood (not recorded which). All receptors come from a woman aged 25 to 39 who had been exposed to COVID-19.

The gene calls are TRBV5-4 and TRBJ2-2; weak D call: TRBD1 (6 bases). This CDR3 contains 12 residues. V lost 9 bases, J lost 4 bases, and 10 bases lay in between. Germline V gene lookup returns CDR1 SGHNT and CDR2 YYREEE (reference sequence). The CDR3 sequence is CATNRATGELFF. Here the CDR3 DNA reads TGTGCCACGAACAGGGCCACCGGGGAGCTGTTTTTT.

This clone was recorded once. This chain links TRBV19 with TRBJ1-2, with D hard to call. The germline CDR1 and CDR2 sequences are LNHDA and SQIVND (reference sequence). The CDR3 length is 14 residues. Trimming removed 7 bases from V and 3 bases from J, with 15 bases in between. The CDR3 nucleotides are TGTGCCAGTACCCCGAGCGTCCTGGACTATGGCTACACCTTC. Its translation: CASTPSVLDYGYTF.

CDR3 protein: CASSIRTSDYEQYF. The CDR3 bases are TGTGCCAGCAGTATACGGACTAGCGACTACGAGCAGTACTTC. The chain joins TRBV6-5 to TRBJ2-7; 9 nucleotides match TRBD2. CDR1 MNHEY and CDR2 SVGAGI come from the germline V gene. CDR3 length equals 14 residues. The junction had 5 bases not matched to a gene; V was cut back by 5 bases and J by 3 bases.

This rearrangement joins TRBV2 to TRBJ1-1; no clear D gene. Per germline, CDR1 SNHLY and CDR2 FYNNEI. V gave up 7 bases and J gave up 3 bases, with 12 bases separating them. The CDR3 sequence is 13 residues long. Here the CDR3 reads CASTAVVYTEAFF. CDR3 DNA: TGTGCCAGCACGGCGGTGGTTTACACTGAAGCTTTCTTT.

This chain connects TRBV13 to TRBJ1-2, with TRBD1 matching 7 bases. Trimming cost V 0 bases and J 0 bases; bases outside gene matches: 7. The CDR3 covers 17 residues. CDR1 and CDR2 (germline): PRHDT, FYEKMQ (reference sequence). The CDR3 protein is CASSLGLRQGSNYGYTF. The CDR3 DNA reads as TGTGCCAGCAGCTTAGGGCTCCGACAGGGATCTAACTATGGCTACACCTTC.

The chain has TRBV24-1 and TRBJ2-1; 8 bases line up with TRBD1. V was clipped by 9 bases and J by 7 bases; unmatched bases: 7. CDR1 is KGHDR, CDR2 SFDVKD, per germline. The CDR3 is 13 amino acids. CDR3 bases: TGTGCCACCGCCCGGGACAGGTGGAATGAGCAGTTCTTC. It is translated as CATARDRWNEQFF.

This chain uses TRBV12-3 or TRBV12-4 with TRBJ1-3; 7 bases match TRBD1. This CDR3 has 13 amino acids. V lost 6 bases to trimming and J lost 4 bases; unmatched junction nucleotides: 3. The CDR3 region is CASSTTGGNTIYF. The CDR3 coding sequence is TGTGCCAGCAGCACGACAGGGGGAAACACCATATATTTT.

The V call is TRBV28, the J call TRBJ2-1; 10 bases match TRBD2. Trimming took 3 bases from V and 4 from J; bases not matched to a gene: 18. Germline V CDR1 and CDR2: MDHEN, SYDVKM. This CDR3 spans 20 amino acids. The CDR3: CASSFSPTGEREGQYNEQFF. The CDR3 DNA reads TGTGCCAGCAGTTTCAGCCCGACCGGGGAGCGGGAGGGCCAGTACAATGAGCAGTTCTTC.

This sequence joins TRBV9 and TRBJ2-1; tentatively, D is TRBD2 (6 bases). The CDR3 totals 17 residues. Germline V CDR1 and CDR2: SGDLS, YYNGEE. The germline V and J ends were trimmed by 0 bases and 10 bases, with 23 bases remaining between them. The CDR3 nucleotides are TGTGCCAGCAGCGTAGAGGGCGGAGGGAGCCTACTTTCCGAGCAGTTCTTC. Protein: CASSVEGGGSLLSEQFF.

This chain joins TRBV5-6 and TRBJ1-1; TRBD1 aligns across 9 bases. The V segment lost 2 bases and the J segment 6 bases; nucleotides outside the gene matches: 11. From germline, CDR1 is SGHDT and CDR2 YYEEEE. This CDR3 comprises 16 residues. CDR3: CASSFLQGTGRAEAFF. As DNA, the CDR3 is TGTGCCAGCAGCTTTCTCCAAGGGACAGGGAGGGCTGAAGCTTTCTTT.

This sequence joins TRBV27 and TRBJ2-2, with 9 bases identical to TRBD1. Germline V gene data show CDR1 as MNHEY and CDR2 as SMNVEV (reference sequence). This CDR3 is built from 14 residues. Losses at the gene ends were 7 bases for V and 7 bases for J; bases not matched to a gene: 7. CDR3 coding DNA: TGTGCCAGCAAAGAACAGGGGGCGGGCGGGGAGCTGTTTTTT. Protein product: CASKEQGAGGELFF.

The rearrangement joins TRBV27 to TRBJ1-4, with D tentatively TRBD1 (6 bases). Trimming shortened V by 6 bases and J by 8 bases, and 19 bases separated the two germline ends. The germline gives CDR1 MNHEY, CDR2 SMNVEV (reference sequence). This CDR3 has 15 residues. The CDR3 sequence: CASSPLGGGWEKLFF. The CDR3 DNA follows: TGTGCCAGCAGCCCTCTCGGGGGGGGCTGGGAAAAACTGTTTTTT.

This sequence joins TRBV5-4 and TRBJ1-2, with D possibly being TRBD1 (5 bases). CDR1 SGHNT and CDR2 YYREEE come from the germline V gene (reference sequence). The CDR3 consists of 15 residues. Trimming took 0 bases from V and 2 from J, leaving 11 bases between them. CDR3 DNA: TGTGCCAGCAGCTTGGGGGGCGACAGCAACTATGGCTACACCTTC. Its translation is CASSLGGDSNYGYTF. Supplemented by reference TRBV5-4 and TRBJ1-2, the full variable domain reads ETGVTQSPTHLIKTRGQQVTLRCSSQSGHNTVSWYQQALGQGPQFIFQYYREEENGRGNFPPRFSGLQFPNYSSELNVNALELDDSALYLCASSLGGDSNYGYTFGSGTRLTVV.

This clone was detected only once. In nucleotides, the CDR3 is TGTGCCAGCAGGCTAAACAGTGATCAGCCCCAGCATTTT. It specifies CASRLNSDQPQHF. The genes are TRBV12-3 or TRBV12-4 and TRBJ1-5; D gene ambiguous. The CDR3 runs 13 residues. Trimming removed 6 bases at V and 5 bases at J, with 11 bases between.

V and J are TRBV18 and TRBJ1-2; TRBD1 is a possible D gene (5 bases). CDR1 and CDR2 from the germline V gene are KGHSH and LQKENI. The CDR3 contains 16 residues. V lost 2 bases and J 1 base, leaving 14 bases between the germline ends. The CDR3 DNA reads TGTGCCAGCTCACCAGGGGCACCCAGAGATAACTATGGCTACACCTTC. It specifies CASSPGAPRDNYGYTF.

The chain joins TRBV19 to TRBJ1-5; a weak D match, TRBD1 (6 bases). Trimming cost V 5 bases and J 6 bases, with 11 bases left between them. Germline V gene sequence: CDR1 LNHDA, CDR2 SQIVND (reference sequence). The CDR3 has 13 residues. DNA of the CDR3: TGTGCCAGTAGTTCACAGGGTTTTCAGCCCCAGCATTTT. This sequence encodes CASSSQGFQPQHF.

The chain recombines TRBV29-1 with TRBJ1-2; D not certain. V was trimmed by 4 bases and J by 7 bases, leaving 4 bases between them. The length of the CDR3 is 9 residues. Germline CDR1 and CDR2: SQVTM and ANQGSEA. The CDR3: CSVAFGYTF. The CDR3, as DNA: TGCAGCGTTGCCTTTGGCTACACCTTC.

The chain links TRBV7-8 to TRBJ1-1, with TRBD1 identical over 8 bases. Germline CDR1 and CDR2: SGHVS and FQNEAQ. CDR3 length: 15 amino acids. Germline trimming cut 6 bases from V and 4 bases from J; bases unmatched to any gene: 10. The CDR3 loop reads CASSPDRGGGTEAFF. The CDR3 coding sequence is TGTGCCAGCAGTCCCGACAGGGGCGGAGGCACTGAAGCTTTCTTT.

This sequence joins TRBV20-1 and TRBJ1-5; D is ambiguous. Looked up from germline, CDR1 is DFQATT and CDR2 is SNEGSKA (reference sequence). V was pared by 3 bases and J by 5 bases, with 17 bases between. This CDR3 contains 15 residues. The CDR3 DNA reads as TGCAGTGCTAGTCTTAGCCGGGGTGGCGATCAGCCCCAGCATTTT. Residues: CSASLSRGGDQPQHF.

The chain is built from TRBV27 and TRBJ2-1; D is unresolved. CDR3 size: 15 residues. The germline V gene encodes CDR1 MNHEY and CDR2 SMNVEV (reference sequence). Deletions cut 1 base from V and 6 bases from J, with 13 bases between. This chain's CDR3 is CASSLFRVVGNEQFF. In DNA, the CDR3 is TGTGCCAGCAGTTTATTCCGGGTAGTAGGCAATGAGCAGTTCTTC.

The CDR3 bases are TGTGCCAGCAGCCCTATAGCGGGAGGGAGCAACATTCAGTACTTC. Protein sequence: CASSPIAGGSNIQYF. V is TRBV3-1 (or the pseudogene TRBV3-2) and J is TRBJ2-4; 11 nucleotides line up with TRBD2. This CDR3 region has 15 residues. V shed 4 bases and J 7 bases; nucleotides not matched to a gene: 6. Germline loops: CDR1 LGHDT, CDR2 YNNKEL (reference sequence).

The V gene is TRBV6-1, the J gene TRBJ1-4, with D unclear. CDR3 length: 15 residues. Per the germline V gene, CDR1 is MNHNS and CDR2 is SASEGT. The germline V and J ends were trimmed by 2 bases and 4 bases, with 11 bases remaining between them. The CDR3 DNA sequence: TGTGCCAGCAGTGAAATCACAGCTGATAATGAAAAACTGTTTTTT. Its protein is CASSEITADNEKLFF.

The V and J genes are TRBV11-1 and TRBJ2-7; D might be TRBD1 (6 bases). Germline CDR1 reads SGHAT; CDR2 reads FQDESV (reference sequence). The CDR3 has 15 amino acids. The V gene lost 5 bases and the J gene lost 0 bases, with 14 bases spanning the gap. CDR3 coding DNA: TGTGCCAGCAGCCCTACAGGGTCAACCTCCTACGAGCAGTACTTC. This encodes CASSPTGSTSYEQYF.